What follows are 18 T cell receptor beta chains derived from one specimen sequenced in a study of response to subunit inactivated influenza vaccine. TCRdb re-analysed the RT-PCR reads in MiXCR, keeping a single row per CDR3 protein. This sample has 200,000 to 300,000 distinct CDR3 sequences, with more than 10% found just once. Sequencing used non-naive T cells sorted from PBMCs, obtained roughly 15 days before vaccination. Every receptor here comes from a man aged 50 to 59 who received an inactivated influenza vaccine.

This clonotype was seen a handful of times. This chain links TRBV30 with TRBJ2-2; D call uncertain. CDR1 is GTSNPN and CDR2 is SVGIG in the germline V gene (reference sequence). CDR3 size: 13 residues. Trimming took off 5 bases at V and 2 bases at J, with 9 bases between the two ends. Here the CDR3 DNA reads TGTGCCTGGGGAGAAATTAACACCGGGGAGCTGTTTTTT. Translating it yields CAWGEINTGELFF.

The chain uses TRBV11-2 and TRBJ2-1, with a tentative D call TRBD2 (6 bases). This CDR3 region has 17 residues. Trimming stripped 1 base from V and 0 bases from J, with 13 bases between. Germline CDR1 is SGHAT and CDR2 is FQNNGV. The CDR3 DNA is TGTGCCAGCAGCTTAGGAGCGGGCCTTAGCTCCTACAATGAGCAGTTCTTC. Amino acids: CASSLGAGLSSYNEQFF. The full variable domain, in which reference TRBV11-2 and TRBJ2-1 provide the parts outside the CDR3, is EAGVAQSPRYKIIEKRQSVAFWCNPISGHATLYWYQQILGQGPKLLIQFQNNGVVDDSQLPKDRFSAERLKGVDSTLKIQPAKLEDSAVYLCASSLGAGLSSYNEQFFGPGTRLTVL.

This clonotype has only a few counts. The genes are TRBV4-3 and TRBJ2-7; D is possibly TRBD1 (6 bases). The germline V gene encodes CDR1 LGHNA and CDR2 YSLEER. V was cut by 0 bases and J by 2 bases, with 11 bases left in between. This CDR3 spans 15 amino acids. Here the CDR3 DNA reads TGCGCCAGCAGCCAAGATCGGTGGACAGCCTACGAGCAGTACTTC. This gives the protein CASSQDRWTAYEQYF.

There are a few counts of this clonotype. The chain couples TRBV29-1 to TRBJ1-1; D not certain. Germline CDR1 reads SQVTM; CDR2 reads ANQGSEA. The CDR3 is made up of 12 amino acids. V was shortened by 7 bases and J by 3 bases, with 12 bases between the two germline ends. The CDR3 reads CSAVGLHTEAFF. In DNA, the CDR3 is TGCAGCGCCGTCGGGCTACACACTGAAGCTTTCTTT.

The chain carries TRBV11-1 and TRBJ2-4, with 7 positions matching TRBD1. This CDR3 has 15 amino acids. V dropped 6 bases and J dropped 6; count of bases not matched to a gene: 11. CDR1 SGHAT and CDR2 FQDESV come from the germline V gene (reference sequence). CDR3: CASSPGTASGNIQYF. The CDR3 DNA reads TGTGCCAGCAGTCCCGGGACAGCCTCTGGAAACATTCAGTACTTC.

This clonotype was seen only a few times. The V gene is TRBV20-1, the J gene TRBJ1-2; D is uncertain. The CDR3 covers 12 residues. Looked up from germline, CDR1 is DFQATT and CDR2 is SNEGSKA (reference sequence). CDR3 coding DNA: TGCAGGCGAGGTAGTGGGGACTATGGCTACACCTTC. It codes for CRRGSGDYGYTF.

The V call is TRBV28, the J call TRBJ2-1, with 8 nucleotides matching TRBD2. The CDR3 runs 16 residues. V lost 6 bases and J lost 9; bases outside the gene matches: 16. Germline CDR1 is MDHEN and CDR2 is SYDVKM. Written as DNA, the CDR3 is TGTGCCAGCAGACGCCCCGTCAGCGGGAGAGGTGTTGAGCAGTTCTTC. It is translated as CASRRPVSGRGVEQFF.

This clonotype was observed at least ten times. This chain uses TRBV5-1 with TRBJ1-4; D possibly corresponds to TRBD1 (6 bases). This CDR3 region has 16 residues. Trimming stripped 3 bases from V and 0 bases from J, with 12 bases between. Per the germline V gene, CDR1 is SGHRS and CDR2 is YFSETQ. The CDR3 is CASSSQGRTTNEKLFF. CDR3 nucleotide sequence: TGCGCCAGCAGCTCTCAGGGGCGTACAACTAATGAAAAACTGTTTTTT.

This clonotype was recorded many times. This chain uses TRBV11-2 with TRBJ1-1; 7 positions match TRBD1. V shed 5 bases, J shed 5 bases, and the junction held 8 bases outside the gene matches. The CDR3 sequence is 14 residues long. CDR1 SGHAT and CDR2 FQNNGV come from the germline V gene. The CDR3 here is CASSVRGWGTEAFF. The DNA of the CDR3 is TGTGCCAGCAGCGTCAGGGGGTGGGGGACTGAAGCTTTCTTT.

This clonotype was recorded many times. J is TRBJ2-2 and V is TRBV9; 8 bases align to TRBD1. V lost 7 bases, J lost 1 base, and 0 bases stayed unmatched. The CDR3 covers 13 residues. Germline CDR1 reads SGDLS; CDR2 reads YYNGEE. The DNA of the CDR3 is TGTGCCAGCGGACAGGGGAACACCGGGGAGCTGTTTTTT. Residues: CASGQGNTGELFF.

This clonotype has more than one count but fewer than ten. This sequence joins TRBV6-5 and TRBJ2-5, with D tentatively TRBD1 or TRBD2 (5 bases each). This CDR3 is 13 amino acids long. Germline V gene lookup returns CDR1 MNHEY and CDR2 SVGAGI. V was pared by 2 bases and J by 6 bases, with 10 bases between. In nucleotides, the CDR3 is TGTGCCAGCAGTTACGAGGGGCTGAAGACCCAGTACTTC. Translating gives CASSYEGLKTQYF.

This clonotype was seen just once. The rearrangement uses TRBV3-1 and TRBJ2-7; 8 nucleotides line up with TRBD2. The germline gives CDR1 LGHDT, CDR2 YNNKEL (reference sequence). The junction had 11 bases not matched to a gene; V was cut back by 5 bases and J by 5 bases. The CDR3 length is 15 residues. The CDR3 DNA reads as TGTGCCAGCAGCTTTAGCGGGGCCCCTATCCACGAGCAGTACTTC. Translating it yields CASSFSGAPIHEQYF.

This clonotype was counted a few times. The rearrangement links TRBV5-1 to TRBJ1-1, with D uncertain. Germline CDR1 and CDR2: SGHRS and YFSETQ. Deletions cut 4 bases from V and 0 bases from J, with 10 bases between. The CDR3 runs 14 residues. CDR3 protein: CASSRGQMNTEAFF. For the CDR3, the DNA is TGCGCCAGCAGCCGCGGTCAAATGAACACTGAAGCTTTCTTT.

The V and J genes are TRBV7-2 and TRBJ2-5; D assignment may be TRBD1 or TRBD2 (5 bases each). Germline lookup yields CDR1 SGHTA and CDR2 FQGNSA. V was clipped by 5 bases and J by 4 bases, with 14 bases between them. The CDR3 sequence is 14 residues long. The chain's CDR3 is CASSLGPRSETQYF. The CDR3 nucleotides are TGTGCCAGCAGCCTGGGACCGCGATCAGAGACCCAGTACTTC.

This clonotype was recorded a few times. J is TRBJ2-7 and V is TRBV20-1, with D possibly TRBD1 on 6 matching bases. V was pared by 6 bases and J by 3 bases, with 12 bases between. Germline loops: CDR1 DFQATT, CDR2 SNEGSKA (reference sequence). CDR3 length equals 12 residues. CDR3 nucleotide sequence: TGCAGTGCGTCGGGACACCACTACGAGCAGTACTTC. Translating it yields CSASGHHYEQYF.

This clonotype was observed at least ten times. The rearrangement links TRBV5-1 to TRBJ2-1, with D possibly TRBD2 on 5 matching bases. Between the trimmed V and J ends, which lost 3 bases and 8 bases, there was a span of 21 bases. CDR3 length: 16 residues. CDR1 SGHRS and CDR2 YFSETQ come from the germline V gene. CDR3 loop: CASSSFDEAGNDEQFF. DNA of the CDR3: TGCGCCAGCAGCTCCTTTGACGAGGCGGGTAACGATGAGCAGTTCTTC.

This clonotype was seen a few times. The chain recombines TRBV7-9 with TRBJ2-1; D gene uncertain. Germline loops: CDR1 SEHNR, CDR2 FQNEAQ (reference sequence). V was clipped by 4 bases and J by 0 bases, with 13 bases between them. The CDR3 length is 16 residues. DNA of the CDR3: TGTGCCAGCAGCTCCATAATGGGAAGCTCCTACAATGAGCAGTTCTTC. Its protein product is CASSSIMGSSYNEQFF.

This clonotype was found a few times. This chain links TRBV20-1 with TRBJ2-1; perhaps TRBD1 as D (5 bases). Between the trimmed V and J ends, which lost 3 bases and 6 bases, there was a span of 15 bases. The germline gives CDR1 DFQATT, CDR2 SNEGSKA (reference sequence). The CDR3 runs to 14 residues. The CDR3 coding sequence is TGCAGTGCTAGGGGCCAGGGCCTTCGCAATGAGCAGTTCTTC. It codes for CSARGQGLRNEQFF.